This passage covers 25 T cell receptor beta chains from one sample sequenced in a study of blood T cells in healthy people across ages. A second PCR of about 7 to 11 cycles used a sample-barcoded 5' primer and a J-beta primer mix. Via MiXCR, TCRdb re-called the 5' RACE reads, giving one row per CDR3 protein. The sample contains about 650,000 distinct CDR3 sequences, roughly 32% of which appear only once. The sample was blood. The source is a woman aged 80 or over in good health.

This clonotype appeared once. CDR3 in DNA: TGTGCCAGCAGTCCCTGGGACAGGGGGGGATCTGGCTACACCTTC. Protein product: CASSPWDRGGSGYTF. The J gene is TRBJ1-2, the V gene TRBV6-5, with TRBD1 matching 11 bases. Germline V gene data show CDR1 as MNHEY and CDR2 as SVGAGI. The CDR3 length is 15 residues. The J segment lost 7 bases and the V segment lost 5 bases, leaving 9 bases of the junction unmatched.

This clonotype has at least ten counts. The chain employs TRBV7-2 and TRBJ2-5; 10 bases align to TRBD2. The CDR3 runs 15 residues. The J segment lost 5 bases and the V segment lost 5 bases, leaving 8 bases of the junction unmatched. Per the germline V gene, CDR1 is SGHTA and CDR2 is FQGNSA. The CDR3 sequence: CASSPVAGGGETQYF. DNA of the CDR3: TGTGCCAGCAGCCCGGTAGCGGGGGGAGGGGAGACCCAGTACTTC.

This clonotype has just a few counts. This chain connects TRBV5-6 to TRBJ2-1, with D hard to call. Per the germline V gene, CDR1 is SGHDT and CDR2 is YYEEEE. The V gene lost 2 bases and the J gene lost 4 bases, with 16 bases spanning the gap. The CDR3 consists of 16 residues. This chain's CDR3 is CASSFIMLGSYNEQFF. The CDR3 DNA sequence: TGTGCCAGCAGCTTTATCATGTTAGGATCGTACAATGAGCAGTTCTTC.

This clonotype has at least ten counts. The chain carries TRBV5-1 and TRBJ2-1; D ambiguous. Germline CDR1 reads SGHRS; CDR2 reads YFSETQ. Between the trimmed V and J ends, which lost 0 bases and 1 base, there was a span of 11 bases. The CDR3 consists of 16 residues. CDR3 bases: TGCGCCAGCAGCTTGGCCCCGTCCGGGTCCTACAATGAGCAGTTCTTC. Translating it yields CASSLAPSGSYNEQFF.

A note on this clonotype: A clone one base away is much larger, so this may be a read error. The V call is TRBV14, the J call TRBJ2-5; maybe TRBD1 (5 bases). This CDR3 region has 14 residues. V dropped 2 bases and J dropped 1 base, with 8 bases sitting between them. The germline CDR1 and CDR2 sequences are SGHDN and FVKESK. The chain's CDR3 is CASSQSGPQETQYF. The DNA for the CDR3 is TGTGCCAGCAGCCAATCAGGGCCCCAAGAGACCCAGTACTTC.

This clonotype was observed many times. The chain has TRBV7-3 and TRBJ2-3; D uncertain. With 5 bases removed from V and 0 bases from J, the gap between germline ends came to 12 bases. Germline V lookup: CDR1 SGHTA, CDR2 FQGTGA. The CDR3 is 15 residues long. The CDR3 DNA follows: TGTGCCAGCAGCCTCCTATCCGCTAGCACAGATACGCAGTATTTT. As protein: CASSLLSASTDTQYF.

With regard to this clonotype: A much larger clone sits a single nucleotide away, making a read error possible. V is TRBV7-8 and J is TRBJ2-7; 8 nucleotides line up with TRBD2. The germline CDR1 and CDR2 sequences are SGHVS and FQNEAQ. CDR3 length: 14 residues. CDR3 coding DNA: TGTGCCTGCAGCCTCCGGGAGGGGACTTACGAGCAGTACTTC. Translated, it gives CACSLREGTYEQYF.

This clonotype was detected a few times. V usage is TRBV9 and J usage is TRBJ2-3; 12 bases align to TRBD1. Looked up from germline, CDR1 is SGDLS and CDR2 is YYNGEE. The CDR3 loop spans 16 amino acids. V was clipped by 3 bases and J by 5 bases; unmatched bases: 7. For the CDR3, the DNA is TGTGCCAGCAGCGAATACGGGACAGGGGGCCTAGATACGCAGTATTTT. It is translated as CASSEYGTGGLDTQYF.

This clonotype was seen at least ten times. The chain links TRBV14 to TRBJ1-2; D not certain. With 0 bases removed from V and 4 bases from J, the gap between germline ends came to 9 bases. Germline loops: CDR1 SGHDN, CDR2 FVKESK. The CDR3 sequence is 14 residues long. CDR3 sequence: CASSQDRRSYGYTF. CDR3 in DNA: TGTGCCAGCAGCCAAGATCGGCGGTCCTATGGCTACACCTTC. Based on the CDR3 plus reference TRBV14 and TRBJ1-2, the full variable domain is EAGVTQFPSHSVIEKGQTVTLRCDPISGHDNLYWYRRVMGKEIKFLLHFVKESKQDESGMPNNRFLAERTGGTYSTLKVQPAELEDSGVYFCASSQDRRSYGYTFGSGTRLTVV.

This clonotype has more than one count but fewer than ten. The J gene is TRBJ2-2, the V gene TRBV12-3 or TRBV12-4; 9 bases match TRBD1. Germline trimming cut 6 bases from V and 5 bases from J; bases unmatched to any gene: 4. This CDR3 is 14 amino acids long. CDR3 nucleotide sequence: TGTGCCAGCAGCTCGGGACAGGGAACCGGGGAGCTGTTTTTT. Translated, it gives CASSSGQGTGELFF.

This clonotype has ten or more counts. The chain employs TRBV18 and TRBJ2-5; D might be TRBD1 or TRBD2, each matching 5 bases. The ends were cut back, 0 bases at V and 4 bases at J, with 9 bases in the middle. Germline V lookup: CDR1 KGHSH, CDR2 LQKENI. The CDR3 runs 14 residues. The CDR3 spells CASSPPGVSETQYF. The CDR3 DNA sequence: TGTGCCAGCTCACCACCGGGGGTATCAGAGACCCAGTACTTC.

Points on this clonotype: A much larger clonotype is one base distant, so this may be a read error. The chain recombines TRBV5-6 with TRBJ2-1; 7 nucleotides line up with TRBD1. This CDR3 comprises 14 residues. V dropped 3 bases and J dropped 10; count of bases not matched to a gene: 10. Germline CDR1 is SGHDT and CDR2 is YYEEEE. CDR3: CASSSIEGAYEQFF. CDR3 nucleotide sequence: TGTGCCAGCAGCTCCATTGAGGGGGCTTACGAGCAGTTCTTC. Supplemented by reference TRBV5-6 and TRBJ2-1, the full variable domain reads DAGVTQSPTHLIKTRGQQVTLRCSPKSGHDTVSWYQQALGQGPQFIFQYYEEEERQRGNFPDRFSGHQFPNYSSELNVNALLLGDSALYLCASSSIEGAYEQFFGPGTRLTVL.

The chain recombines TRBV6-1 with TRBJ1-5, with no clear D. The ends were cut back, 4 bases at V and 2 bases at J, with 6 bases in the middle. In germline, CDR1 is MNHNS, CDR2 SASEGT. The CDR3 extends over 13 amino acids. The CDR3 loop reads CASSVAGNQPQHF. The CDR3 nucleotides read TGTGCCAGCAGTGTCGCGGGCAATCAGCCCCAGCATTTT.

Note on this clonotype: A read error may explain this, as a much larger clone is one base away. The chain employs TRBV20-1 and TRBJ1-5, with a possible D match to TRBD1 (5 bases). The CDR3 is made up of 14 amino acids. Between the trimmed V and J ends, which lost 6 bases and 4 bases, there was a span of 16 bases. Germline lookup yields CDR1 DFQATT and CDR2 SNEGSKA (reference sequence). CDR3 sequence: CSATLQGRNQPQHF. The CDR3 DNA reads as TGCAGTGCCACCCTCCAGGGTAGGAATCAGCCCCAGCATTTT.

This clonotype was found a few times. A read error may be the cause here, since a much bigger clone is one base away. The rearrangement joins TRBV5-1 to TRBJ2-4; D is possibly TRBD1 or TRBD2 (5 bases each). Trimming shortened V by 3 bases and J by 13 bases, and 20 bases separated the two germline ends. The germline V gene encodes CDR1 SGHRS and CDR2 YFSETQ. This CDR3 has 14 amino acids. The CDR3 DNA follows: TGCGCCAGCAGCTGGGCCGCCAGGGCAAGGGAGCAGTACTTC. Protein product: CASSWAARAREQYF. Complete variable domain (other parts from reference TRBV5-1 and TRBJ2-4): KAGVTQTPRYLIKTRGQQVTLSCSPISGHRSVSWYQQTPGQGLQFLFEYFSETQRNKGNFPGRFSGRQFSNSRSEMNVSTLELGDSALYLCASSWAARAREQYFGAGTRLSVL.

This clonotype came up a few times. The gene calls are TRBV6-6 and TRBJ2-5; possibly TRBD2 for D (6 bases). The DNA end is a closer match to TRBJ2-7, so the J assignment may be wrong. Looked up from germline, CDR1 is MNHNY and CDR2 is SVGAGI (reference sequence). This CDR3 contains 14 residues. The CDR3 bases are TGTGCCAGCAGTTGCGGAGGGATTGCCTACGAGCAGTACTTC. Translation gives CASSCGGIAYEQYF.

This clonotype was counted a few times. J is TRBJ1-5 and V is TRBV30; unclear D gene. Trimming removed 0 bases from V and 1 base from J, with 10 bases in between. The CDR3 runs 15 residues. Germline CDR1 reads GTSNPN; CDR2 reads SVGIG (reference sequence). Written as DNA, the CDR3 is TGTGCCTGGAGTGTAGGACTTCCAAGCAATCAGCCCCAGCATTTT. Translating it yields CAWSVGLPSNQPQHF.

This clonotype was seen at least ten times. V gene TRBV5-5 combines with J gene TRBJ2-7, with TRBD2 matching 10 bases. Per the germline V gene, CDR1 is SGHKS and CDR2 is YYEKEE (reference sequence). The CDR3 sequence is 16 residues long. V shed 4 bases, J shed 5 bases, and the junction held 12 bases outside the gene matches. The CDR3 region is CASSRSGGLTSHEQYF. CDR3 nucleotide sequence: TGTGCCAGCAGCCGTAGCGGGGGGCTCACTTCGCACGAGCAGTACTTC.

In this sample, this clonotype turned up a few times. V and J are TRBV20-1 and TRBJ1-3; 8 bases agree with TRBD1. V dropped 3 bases and J dropped 3; count of bases not matched to a gene: 10. The CDR3 spans 16 residues. The V gene's germline CDR1 is DFQATT and CDR2 SNEGSKA (reference sequence). The CDR3 here is CSASLTPGGGGNTIYF. The CDR3, as DNA: TGCAGTGCTAGTCTTACTCCAGGGGGCGGTGGAAACACCATATATTTT.

Regarding this clonotype: At one boundary the junction diverges from the germline segment, which might be a read error. This chain joins TRBV27 and TRBJ2-7; a weak D match, TRBD2 (5 bases). Germline CDR1 reads MNHEY; CDR2 reads SMNVEV (reference sequence). The CDR3 sequence is 13 residues long. The CDR3 DNA reads TGCGCCAGCAGTCCCTCCGGGGCCTACGAGCAGTACTTC. It is translated as CASSPSGAYEQYF.

Only a few counts were recorded for this clonotype. This may be a read error: a much more frequent sequence differs by one nucleotide. The CDR3 region has the DNA TGTGCCACCAGCAGAGAAGGGGCGCAAGACAATGAGCAGTACTTC. Protein product: CATSREGAQDNEQYF. V is TRBV15 and J is TRBJ2-5; D is perhaps TRBD1 (5 bases). There are 15 residues in the CDR3. Per germline, CDR1 LNHNV and CDR2 YYDKDF (reference sequence). Trimming pared 0 bases from V and 11 bases from J, leaving 19 bases between.

For this clonotype: An end of the junction differs from the germline gene, which may be a read error. This CDR3 is CASPPNPGGGYTF. For the CDR3, the DNA is TGTGCCAGCCCACCTAATCCGGGCGGGGGCTACACCTTC. The chain recombines TRBV18 with TRBJ1-2; D gene ambiguous. Germline CDR1 KGHSH, CDR2 LQKENI. The CDR3 extends over 13 amino acids.

This clonotype was counted between two and nine times. A single base separates this from a much larger clone, so it may be a read error. The chain links TRBV5-1 to TRBJ1-6, with a weak D call TRBD1 (5 bases). Germline V gene sequence: CDR1 SGHRS, CDR2 YFSETQ. The CDR3 spans 14 residues. The CDR3 DNA reads as TGCGCCAGCAGTCGTGACGGGGGGATTTCACTCCTCCACTTT. Translating it yields CASSRDGGISLLHF.

This clonotype appeared many times. J is TRBJ2-1 and V is TRBV7-6; TRBD2 matches 8 bases. V trimming: 5 bases; J trimming: 7 bases; junction bases outside the gene matches: 10. This CDR3 is built from 15 residues. Germline V gene sequence: CDR1 SGHVS, CDR2 FNYEAQ. DNA for the CDR3: TGTGCCAGCAGCCAATCGGGGGGGCGGGCAAATGAGCAGTTCTTC. Translation: CASSQSGGRANEQFF.

This chain links TRBV5-1 with TRBJ1-1, with TRBD1 as a possible D gene (5 bases). Germline CDR1 reads SGHRS; CDR2 reads YFSETQ. The CDR3 has 11 residues. V lost 3 bases to trimming and J lost 10 bases, with 10 bases between them. CDR3 bases: TGCGCCAGCAGCTCGGCGGGGGTAGCTTTCTTT. It encodes CASSSAGVAFF.